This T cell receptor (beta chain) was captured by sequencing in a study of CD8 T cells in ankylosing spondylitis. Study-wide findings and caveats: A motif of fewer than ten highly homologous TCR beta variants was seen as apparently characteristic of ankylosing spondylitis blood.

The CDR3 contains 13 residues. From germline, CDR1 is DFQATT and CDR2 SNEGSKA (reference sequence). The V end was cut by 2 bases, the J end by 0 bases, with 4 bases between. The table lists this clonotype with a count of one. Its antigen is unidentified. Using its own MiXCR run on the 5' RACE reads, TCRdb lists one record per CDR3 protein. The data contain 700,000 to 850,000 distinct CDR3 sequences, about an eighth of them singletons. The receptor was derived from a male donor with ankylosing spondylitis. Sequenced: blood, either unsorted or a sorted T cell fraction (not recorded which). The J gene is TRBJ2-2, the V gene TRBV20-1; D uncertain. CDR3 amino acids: CSARLANTGELFF. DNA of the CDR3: TGCAGTGCTAGACTAGCGAACACCGGGGAGCTGTTTTTT.